The 29 T cell receptor beta chains below were found in one sample sequenced in a study of shared clonotypes between healthy human individuals. The table came from immunoSEQ multiplex PCR; TCRdb's copy has only in-frame clones and leaves some out. Of 2 million to 3 million clones in the sample, under 95% were seen once. The sample taken for sequencing was naive CD4+ T cells from PBMCs. Subset given: CD45RA+ positively selected. The receptors originated from a man between 18 and 35 years old in good health. Some clones in this sample may be carry-over from other donors' samples.

This clone was counted once. The chain carries TRBV7-9 and TRBJ1-1; perhaps TRBD1 as D (5 bases). This CDR3 region has 15 residues. Germline CDR1 reads SEHNR; CDR2 reads FQNEAQ (reference sequence). Trimming pared 0 bases from V and 11 bases from J, leaving 19 bases between. CDR3 nucleotides: TGTGCCAGCAGCTTAGCACAGGACCTCCCCTATGGGGCTTTCTTT. It encodes CASSLAQDLPYGAFF.

The rearrangement joins TRBV28 to TRBJ2-2; D may be TRBD2 (5 bases). This CDR3 has 15 amino acids. V dropped 3 bases and J dropped 0 bases, with 8 bases sitting between them. Germline assignment: CDR1 MDHEN and CDR2 SYDVKM. DNA for the CDR3: TGTGCCAGCAGTTTTCCGGGATCGAACACCGGGGAGCTGTTTTTT. It yields the protein CASSFPGSNTGELFF.

CDR3 loop: CASSLPASGRAVNTGELFF. The CDR3 nucleotides read TGTGCCAGCAGCTTACCGGCTAGCGGGAGGGCCGTGAACACCGGGGAGCTGTTTTTT. The J gene is TRBJ2-2, the V gene TRBV7-9; 12 positions agree with TRBD2. Germline CDR1 reads SEHNR; CDR2 reads FQNEAQ (reference sequence). The CDR3 is made up of 19 amino acids. Trimming removed 2 bases from V and 1 base from J; junction bases left unmatched: 8. Combining the CDR3 with reference TRBV7-9 and TRBJ2-2 gives the whole variable domain DTGVSQNPRHKITKRGQNVTFRCDPISEHNRLYWYRQTLGQGPEFLTYFQNEAQLEKSRLLSDRFSAERPKGSFSTLEIQRTEQGDSAMYLCASSLPASGRAVNTGELFFGEGSRLTVL.

This chain uses TRBV11-2 with TRBJ1-1; 8 positions agree with TRBD1. Germline V gene sequence: CDR1 SGHAT, CDR2 FQNNGV. Germline trimming cut 5 bases from V and 7 bases from J; bases unmatched to any gene: 6. CDR3 length: 13 residues. This CDR3 reads CASSPGDRNEAFF. Here the CDR3 DNA reads TGTGCCAGCAGCCCAGGGGACAGGAATGAAGCTTTCTTT.

This clone was detected once. The chain has TRBV6-5 and TRBJ2-3; D remains ambiguous. This CDR3 is 14 amino acids long. Looked up from germline, CDR1 is MNHEY and CDR2 is SVGAGI. V lost 7 bases and J 0 bases, leaving 11 bases between the germline ends. CDR3 protein: CASKLLLSTDTQYF. Here the CDR3 DNA reads TGTGCCAGCAAACTACTCCTCAGCACAGATACGCAGTATTTT.

In its sample, this clone was seen a few times. One end of the junction is discordant with germline, which a read error may explain. The chain employs TRBV30 and TRBJ1-2; 7 bases line up with TRBD1. Per germline, CDR1 GTSNPN and CDR2 SVGIG (reference sequence). This CDR3 has 12 residues. DNA for the CDR3: TGTGCCTGGAGTTCCCTTTCGACAGGGACTGCCTTC. Its protein is CAWSSLSTGTAF.

Notes on this clone: The identical CDR3 is also encoded by other nucleotide sequences in the sample. The chain combines TRBV29-1 with TRBJ2-1, with TRBD1 matching 8 bases. Per the germline V gene, CDR1 is SQVTM and CDR2 is ANQGSEA. This CDR3 is built from 12 residues. V trimming: 4 bases; J trimming: 8 bases; junction bases outside the gene matches: 4. This CDR3 is CSVAGTGDEQFF. The CDR3 nucleotides read TGCAGCGTTGCGGGGACAGGTGATGAGCAGTTCTTC.

This clone was counted a single time. The germline gene is not matched at one end of the junction; a read error may be the cause. V gene TRBV5-1 combines with J gene TRBJ2-3; TRBD2 matches at 12 bases. Per the germline V gene, CDR1 is SGHRS and CDR2 is YFSETQ. This CDR3 has 19 residues. The DNA for the CDR3 is TGCGCCAGCAGTTTGGGACTAGCGGGTTATATATCAGGCACAGATACGCAGTATTTT. Protein: CASSLGLAGYISGTDTQYF.

In its sample, this clone was seen a few times. The sample has other DNA sequences that encode this CDR3 too. The CDR3 sequence: CAWSVGYGYTF. For the CDR3, the DNA is TGTGCCTGGAGTGTAGGATATGGCTACACCTTC. The genes are TRBV30 and TRBJ1-2; D gene unclear. The CDR3 covers 11 residues. V was cut by 0 bases and J by 5 bases, with 4 bases left in between. Germline CDR1 and CDR2: GTSNPN and SVGIG (reference sequence).

This rearrangement joins TRBV12-5 to TRBJ2-7; 9 nucleotides agree with TRBD2. Germline values: CDR1 LGHNT, CDR2 FRNRAP. Losses at the gene ends were 1 base for V and 1 base for J; bases not matched to a gene: 5. The CDR3 consists of 16 residues. Here the CDR3 DNA reads TGTGCTAGTGGTTTGGCCTTAGCGGGAGCGTCCTACGAGCAGTACTTC. Translation gives CASGLALAGASYEQYF.

As for this clone: An end of the junction does not agree with germline; a read error may underlie this. J is TRBJ2-6 and V is TRBV29-1, with D possibly being TRBD1 (6 bases). The CDR3 extends over 13 amino acids. Germline CDR1 reads SQVTM; CDR2 reads ANQGSEA. The CDR3 loop is CSVTGFGANVLAF. In DNA, the CDR3 is TGCAGCGTCACAGGGTTTGGGGCCAACGTCCTGGCTTTC.

The chain has TRBV5-6 and TRBJ2-7; D gene ambiguous. Trimming took off 1 base at V and 8 bases at J, with 13 bases between the two ends. The CDR3 is 13 amino acids. Germline V gene data show CDR1 as SGHDT and CDR2 as YYEEEE. The CDR3 loop reads CASSLTQSGKQYF. CDR3 DNA: TGTGCCAGCAGCTTGACCCAGAGTGGCAAGCAGTACTTC.

The V and J genes are TRBV5-1 and TRBJ2-5; D possibly uses TRBD1 or TRBD2 (5 bases each). The CDR3 spans 13 residues. With 2 bases removed from V and 7 bases from J, the gap between germline ends came to 12 bases. The V gene's germline CDR1 is SGHRS and CDR2 YFSETQ. The CDR3 loop reads CASSFEGSGTQYF. The CDR3 nucleotides are TGCGCCAGCAGCTTTGAGGGGTCGGGGACCCAGTACTTC.

The chain combines TRBV7-2 with TRBJ2-7; TRBD2 agrees at 8 bases. The V gene's germline CDR1 is SGHTA and CDR2 FQGNSA. This CDR3 contains 16 residues. Trimming at V came to 1 base and at J to 2 bases, leaving 7 bases not matched to a gene. CDR3 sequence: CASSLVSGSLAYEQYF. For the CDR3, the DNA is TGTGCCAGCAGCTTAGTGAGCGGGAGCCTTGCCTACGAGCAGTACTTC. The variable domain in full, with the rest retrieved from reference TRBV7-2 and TRBJ2-7, is GAGVSQSPSNKVTEKGKDVELRCDPISGHTALYWYRQSLGQGLEFLIYFQGNSAPDKSGLPSDRFSAERTGGSVSTLTIQRTQQEDSAVYLCASSLVSGSLAYEQYFGPGTRLTVT.

The rearrangement links TRBV11-2 to TRBJ1-1; D gene uncertain. The CDR3 runs to 14 residues. Trimming cost V 4 bases and J 2 bases, with 11 bases left between them. CDR1 and CDR2 (germline): SGHAT, FQNNGV. The CDR3 protein is CASSWYRRNTEAFF. The CDR3 nucleotides are TGTGCCAGCAGCTGGTATAGGAGAAACACTGAAGCTTTCTTT.

The rearrangement joins TRBV5-1 to TRBJ2-7; TRBD2 matches 12 bases. Germline lookup yields CDR1 SGHRS and CDR2 YFSETQ. Unmatched junction bases numbered 7, after V lost 7 bases and J lost 2 bases. The CDR3 has 15 amino acids. The CDR3 DNA reads as TGCGCCAGCGCTAAGACTAGCGGGAGCCCCTACGAGCAGTACTTC. Its protein is CASAKTSGSPYEQYF.

This chain links TRBV29-1 with TRBJ1-2; TRBD1 matches at 7 bases. The CDR3 has 13 residues. J lost 7 bases, V lost 7 bases, and 12 bases had no gene match. CDR1 is SQVTM, CDR2 ANQGSEA, per germline. The CDR3 region is CSAPSGRQGGYTF. Here the CDR3 DNA reads TGCAGCGCCCCCAGCGGAAGACAGGGTGGCTACACCTTC.

The V and J genes are TRBV18 and TRBJ1-1; D is undetermined. This CDR3 is 14 amino acids long. V lost 0 bases and J 3 bases, leaving 8 bases between the germline ends. The V gene's germline CDR1 is KGHSH and CDR2 LQKENI. The CDR3 reads CASSPPKGYTEAFF. CDR3 coding DNA: TGTGCCAGCTCACCACCGAAAGGGTACACTGAAGCTTTCTTT.

The chain has TRBV4-3 and TRBJ1-6, with TRBD1 matching 7 bases. The germline gives CDR1 LGHNA, CDR2 YSLEER. V lost 1 base, J lost 8 bases, and 5 bases stayed unmatched. The CDR3 totals 15 residues. The CDR3 reads CASSQAPRGDSPLHF. Here the CDR3 DNA reads TGCGCCAGCAGCCAAGCCCCCAGGGGGGATTCACCCCTCCACTTT.

V is TRBV28 and J is TRBJ2-5; 7 bases fit TRBD2. This CDR3 is 15 amino acids long. The V segment lost 3 bases and the J segment 5 bases; nucleotides outside the gene matches: 9. Germline CDR1 MDHEN, CDR2 SYDVKM. The CDR3 spells CASSLGGGSYETQYF. The DNA of the CDR3 is TGTGCCAGCAGTTTGGGCGGCGGGAGTTACGAGACCCAGTACTTC.

The chain has TRBV2 and TRBJ2-3, with 7 bases matching TRBD1. After removal of 1 base from V and 2 bases from J, the junction contained 3 bases not matched to a gene. The CDR3 totals 15 residues. Germline CDR1 and CDR2: SNHLY and FYNNEI. For the CDR3, the DNA is TGTGCCAGCAGTGAAGAAACAGGGGCCACAGATACGCAGTATTTT. Its translation is CASSEETGATDTQYF.

Concerning this clone: In the same sample, other DNA sequences code for this CDR3. The rearrangement uses TRBV15 and TRBJ2-7, with D perhaps TRBD2 (6 bases). In germline, CDR1 is LNHNV, CDR2 YYDKDF (reference sequence). This CDR3 has 14 residues. Trimming shortened V by 5 bases and J by 1 base, and 12 bases separated the two germline ends. CDR3 region: CATSRRGRSYEQYF. The CDR3 bases are TGTGCCACCAGCCGCCGGGGGAGGTCCTACGAGCAGTACTTC.

The V call is TRBV15, the J call TRBJ1-6; a possible D gene is TRBD1 (6 bases). Deletions cut 1 base from V and 10 bases from J, with 14 bases between. The germline gives CDR1 LNHNV, CDR2 YYDKDF (reference sequence). CDR3 size: 15 residues. The CDR3 DNA follows: TGTGCCACCAGCAGAGCGTCGGACAGAGTCTCACCCCTCCACTTT. Translation gives CATSRASDRVSPLHF.

This chain's CDR3 is CASSYRVARVETQYF. The DNA for the CDR3 is TGTGCCAGCAGTTACCGAGTAGCGAGGGTAGAGACCCAGTACTTC. This chain links TRBV6-5 with TRBJ2-5; D is possibly TRBD2 (5 bases). V lost 2 bases to trimming and J lost 4 bases, with 14 bases between them. The CDR3 length is 15 residues. Per the germline V gene, CDR1 is MNHEY and CDR2 is SVGAGI.

The chain combines TRBV19 with TRBJ1-5; D unclear. Germline V gene lookup returns CDR1 LNHDA and CDR2 SQIVND (reference sequence). Trimming took 7 bases from V and 2 from J, leaving 9 bases between them. The CDR3 length is 13 residues. CDR3 coding DNA: TGTGCCAGTACCCCCCCGGGCAATCAGCCCCAGCATTTT. It is translated as CASTPPGNQPQHF.

The chain has TRBV5-1 and TRBJ2-2, with TRBD1 matching 8 bases. From germline, CDR1 is SGHRS and CDR2 YFSETQ. With 4 bases clipped from V and 0 bases from J, the junction kept 5 bases outside the gene matches. This CDR3 comprises 16 residues. CDR3 DNA sequence: TGCGCCAGCAGCCGGACAGGGATCCCGAACACCGGGGAGCTGTTTTTT. This translates into CASSRTGIPNTGELFF.

This chain links TRBV13 with TRBJ2-7; a possible D gene is TRBD2 (6 bases). V lost 5 bases and J 4 bases, leaving 12 bases between the germline ends. The CDR3 runs to 13 residues. Germline CDR1 is PRHDT and CDR2 is FYEKMQ (reference sequence). Here the CDR3 DNA reads TGTGCCAGCAGCCACTCGCGGGGATACGAGCAGTACTTC. Translation: CASSHSRGYEQYF.

The V and J genes are TRBV29-1 and TRBJ1-2; D is ambiguous. The CDR3 length is 13 residues. With 5 bases removed from V and 3 bases from J, the gap between germline ends came to 13 bases. The germline V gene encodes CDR1 SQVTM and CDR2 ANQGSEA. CDR3 coding DNA: TGCAGCGTTACTCCCGGGAGATACTATGGCTACACCTTC. Residues: CSVTPGRYYGYTF.

The chain carries TRBV27 and TRBJ2-3; perhaps TRBD1 as D (5 bases). V was pared by 5 bases and J by 3 bases, with 15 bases between. Germline CDR1 MNHEY, CDR2 SMNVEV (reference sequence). This CDR3 is 15 amino acids long. The CDR3, as DNA: TGTGCCAGCAGTCCCACCCACAGGATAACAGATACGCAGTATTTT. This encodes CASSPTHRITDTQYF.